This T cell receptor (beta chain) derives from a study of T-cell memory formation after mild COVID-19. Overall study context: Largely donor-specific sequence clusters came from a couple of donors. Study observations and caveats: There was no confirmation that second-wave clones peaking on day 37 were SARS-CoV-2 specific. Day 15 to 85 contracting clones showed balanced CD4/CD8; day 15 to 37 expanders favored CD4+.

Only a few counts were recorded for this clonotype. What it recognizes is unknown. CDR3 length equals 15 residues. Germline loops: CDR1 LGHNA, CDR2 YNFKEQ. With 0 bases removed from V and 6 bases from J, the gap between germline ends came to 12 bases. Amplification by 5'RACE using constant-segment primers produced TCR alpha and TCR beta cDNA libraries that carried sample barcodes and UMIs. TCRdb ran MiXCR on the 5' RACE reads and lists one entry per CDR3 protein. The data hold fewer than 140,000 distinct CDR3 sequences, with approximately 15% observed a single time. This receptor was identified in an adult woman who had mild COVID-19 (a few samples of this study predate the infection). Cell type and time point are not known. The chain carries TRBV4-2 and TRBJ2-1; D call uncertain. Material: PBMCs or a T cell subset sorted from them (not recorded which). CDR3: CASSQDRATANEQFF. In nucleotides, the CDR3 is TGTGCCAGCAGCCAAGATCGGGCGACTGCCAATGAGCAGTTCTTC.